A single sample gave rise to the 2 T cell receptor beta chains below, sequenced in a study of cytomegalovirus exposure and HLA in healthy donors. The PCR contained 60 Vbeta and 13 Jbeta primers. Method: immunoSEQ multiplex PCR; TCRdb's copy keeps in-frame clones and lacks some. The sample carries around 190,000 clones, less than 90% recorded once. The material sequenced was PBMCs. All receptors come from a woman aged 25-40 years in good health and CMV-seronegative.

The rearrangement uses TRBV5-1 and TRBJ2-2; D might be TRBD1 (5 bases). Trimming shortened V by 5 bases and J by 4 bases, and 9 bases separated the two germline ends. In germline, CDR1 is SGHRS, CDR2 YFSETQ. CDR3 size: 13 residues. The CDR3 DNA reads TGCGCCAGCAGTCAGGGTACCACCGGGGAGCTGTTTTTT. This translates into CASSQGTTGELFF.

The chain combines TRBV5-1 with TRBJ2-1, with D tentatively TRBD2 (7 bases). CDR1 and CDR2 (germline): SGHRS, YFSETQ. With 2 bases removed from V and 5 bases from J, the gap between germline ends came to 14 bases. This CDR3 has 15 amino acids. The CDR3 protein is CASSFEGGPNNEQFF. As DNA, the CDR3 is TGCGCCAGCAGCTTCGAGGGGGGGCCGAACAATGAGCAGTTCTTC.